This TCR beta chain was recorded in a study of beta chain features in type 1 diabetes. Sort purity for all populations was recorded as exceeding 98%. This clone was found a few times. This CDR3 contains 13 residues. Germline V lookup: CDR1 SEHNR, CDR2 FQNEAQ (reference sequence). Unmatched junction bases numbered 1, after V lost 4 bases and J lost 4 bases. The isolated RNA, all of it, was reverse transcribed, so expressed TCRB transcripts were what got sequenced. Repertoires were generated with immunoSEQ multiplex PCR, while TCRdb's copy carries only in-frame clones and drops some. The sample has over 300,000 clones, less than 9.5% seen once.

This clonotype was obtained from a woman aged 18-35 years in good health. Sequenced input: central memory CD4+ T cells from blood. V is TRBV7-9 and J is TRBJ1-2, with 9 bases matching TRBD1. The DNA for the CDR3 is TGTGCCAGCAGCTCGGGACAGGGCTATGGCTACACCTTC. Translation gives CASSSGQGYGYTF.